These 31 T cell receptor beta chains originate from one sample sequenced in a study of T-cell reconstitution after alpha-beta-depleted transplantation in children. Molecular barcoding with unique molecular identifiers was used for the TCRbeta library. TCRdb called the PCR reads again in MiXCR, with one record for every CDR3 protein. The table shows more than 200,000 distinct CDR3 sequences, with around a sixth occurring only once. The source was PBMCs, mostly from graft donor cells, collected 360 days after TCRalphabeta/CD19-depleted stem cell transplant. These receptors came from a male patient aged 2 to 10 who had a stem cell transplant for acute lymphoblastic leukemia, so the T cells may come from the graft donor.

In this sample, this clonotype turned up many times. The chain has TRBV6-1 and TRBJ1-2; D is unclear. Germline values: CDR1 MNHNS, CDR2 SASEGT. There are 13 residues in the CDR3. V lost 3 bases, J lost 5 bases, and 10 bases lay in between. CDR3 nucleotides: TGTGCCAGCAGTGACGGCAGGAGATATGGCTACACCTTC. Encoded protein: CASSDGRRYGYTF.

Only a few counts were recorded for this clonotype. The chain combines TRBV7-9 with TRBJ1-2; D perhaps matches TRBD1 (6 bases). Looked up from germline, CDR1 is SEHNR and CDR2 is FQNEAQ (reference sequence). The CDR3 runs 14 residues. V lost 1 base to trimming and J lost 2 bases, with 8 bases between them. The CDR3 spells CASSLGQANYGYTF. The CDR3 DNA reads as TGTGCCAGCAGCTTAGGACAGGCAAACTATGGCTACACCTTC.

The chain joins TRBV29-1 to TRBJ2-3; 9 bases map to TRBD1. Germline V gene lookup returns CDR1 SQVTM and CDR2 ANQGSEA. The CDR3 covers 16 residues. V shed 0 bases, J shed 4 bases, and the junction held 8 bases outside the gene matches. The CDR3 bases are TGCAGCGTTGAAGATCGATACAGGGGGCATGCAGATACGCAGTATTTT. Translation gives CSVEDRYRGHADTQYF.

The table lists this clonotype with a few counts. The V call is TRBV29-1, the J call TRBJ2-1; the D is unclear. Germline lookup yields CDR1 SQVTM and CDR2 ANQGSEA. Trimming removed 7 bases from V and 0 bases from J, with 10 bases in between. The CDR3 is 13 amino acids. The CDR3 here is CSAERDSYNEQFF. CDR3 nucleotide sequence: TGCAGCGCAGAACGAGACTCCTACAATGAGCAGTTCTTC.

The gene calls are TRBV7-6 and TRBJ2-5, with D uncertain. This CDR3 region has 14 residues. Trimming shortened V by 1 base and J by 1 base, and 7 bases separated the two germline ends. Germline V gives CDR1 SGHVS, CDR2 FNYEAQ. CDR3 DNA: TGTGCCAGCAGCTTAGACCGGCTCCAAGAGACCCAGTACTTC. Protein sequence: CASSLDRLQETQYF.

This clonotype was seen repeatedly, ten times or more. The chain is built from TRBV29-1 and TRBJ1-2; D unresolved. V was cut by 4 bases and J by 4 bases, with 13 bases left in between. Germline V gene data show CDR1 as SQVTM and CDR2 as ANQGSEA. The CDR3 is made up of 13 amino acids. The CDR3 sequence is CSVVSTKGYGYTF. The CDR3 coding sequence is TGCAGCGTTGTGAGTACAAAGGGCTATGGCTACACCTTC.

The rearrangement links TRBV12-3 or TRBV12-4 to TRBJ2-3, with 11 bases that match TRBD2. The CDR3 covers 17 residues. V shed 6 bases and J 3 bases; nucleotides not matched to a gene: 11. CDR3 coding DNA: TGTGCCAGCAGAACAAACCCCGGGACTAGCGGTACAGATACGCAGTATTTT. Residues: CASRTNPGTSGTDTQYF.

This chain uses TRBV5-1 with TRBJ2-7, with a possible D match to TRBD1 (6 bases). The CDR3 is 15 amino acids. Germline CDR1 SGHRS, CDR2 YFSETQ. Deletions cut 2 bases from V and 1 base from J, with 13 bases between. The CDR3 is CASSFSTGQSYEQYF. In DNA, the CDR3 is TGCGCCAGCAGCTTCTCCACCGGACAGTCCTACGAGCAGTACTTC.

This chain connects TRBV24-1 to TRBJ2-5; D unresolved. Germline CDR1 is KGHDR and CDR2 is SFDVKD. V lost 3 bases, J lost 2 bases, and 9 bases lay in between. CDR3 length: 14 amino acids. In DNA, the CDR3 is TGTGCCACCAGTGATAGAGACGGACAAGAGACCCAGTACTTC. Its translation: CATSDRDGQETQYF.

The chain is built from TRBV2 and TRBJ1-5, with no clear D. Per the germline V gene, CDR1 is SNHLY and CDR2 is FYNNEI. V was shortened by 3 bases and J by 9 bases, with 9 bases between the two germline ends. The CDR3 loop spans 12 amino acids. The DNA of the CDR3 is TGTGCCAGCAGTGAGGGTTTCGGGCCCCAGCATTTT. Encoded protein: CASSEGFGPQHF.

This clonotype was observed a handful of times. The rearrangement joins TRBV12-3 or TRBV12-4 to TRBJ2-7; D is unclear. V gave up 5 bases and J gave up 3 bases, with 14 bases separating them. The CDR3 loop spans 14 amino acids. The CDR3 nucleotides are TGTGCCAGCAGTAAAGGACCGGGCCTCTACGAGCAGTACTTC. Its protein product is CASSKGPGLYEQYF.

CDR3 residues: CATSGGGGTEETQYF. The CDR3 region has the DNA TGTGCCACCAGCGGGGGCGGGGGGACGGAGGAGACCCAGTACTTC. This chain links TRBV24-1 with TRBJ2-5; the match to TRBD2 covers 8 bases. The CDR3 has 15 amino acids. Germline lookup yields CDR1 KGHDR and CDR2 SFDVKD. The junction had 11 bases not matched to a gene; V was cut back by 7 bases and J by 5 bases.

This clonotype was detected many times. CDR3 bases: TGCAGTGCTAGAGATCCCAGGGACTACGAGCAGTACTTC. As protein: CSARDPRDYEQYF. The chain has TRBV20-1 and TRBJ2-7; D possibly corresponds to TRBD1 (5 bases). CDR3 length: 13 amino acids. V dropped 0 bases and J dropped 3 bases, with 9 bases sitting between them. Germline CDR1 DFQATT, CDR2 SNEGSKA (reference sequence).

The CDR3 here is CASSPQGGRTEAFF. The CDR3 DNA reads TGTGCCAGCAGTCCGCAGGGGGGGCGGACTGAAGCTTTCTTT. The chain carries TRBV27 and TRBJ1-1; 7 bases are shared with TRBD1. The CDR3 is 14 residues long. The J segment lost 5 bases and the V segment lost 5 bases, leaving 8 bases of the junction unmatched. CDR1 is MNHEY, CDR2 SMNVEV, per germline (reference sequence).

This clonotype was detected only a few times. The V gene is TRBV6-2 or TRBV6-3, the J gene TRBJ2-7, with 9 positions matching TRBD2. Trimming at V came to 0 bases and at J to 2 bases, leaving 5 bases not matched to a gene. From germline, CDR1 is MNHEY and CDR2 SVGEGT. This CDR3 is 16 amino acids long. CDR3 bases: TGTGCCAGCAGTTACTCAGCGGGGGGCCTACCCTACGAGCAGTACTTC. It is translated as CASSYSAGGLPYEQYF.

This clonotype was seen a handful of times. The rearrangement joins TRBV20-1 to TRBJ2-7; D may be TRBD2 (6 bases). The germline V gene encodes CDR1 DFQATT and CDR2 SNEGSKA (reference sequence). The CDR3 is made up of 16 amino acids. Trimming shortened V by 0 bases and J by 2 bases, and 17 bases separated the two germline ends. The CDR3 DNA is TGCAGTGCTAGAGATCTCGGAGGGGCTCCTACCTACGAGCAGTACTTC. This translates into CSARDLGGAPTYEQYF.

This clonotype was recorded at least ten times. V is TRBV20-1 and J is TRBJ2-1; TRBD2 matches 8 bases. V dropped 5 bases and J dropped 4; count of bases not matched to a gene: 10. CDR3 length equals 15 residues. Germline loops: CDR1 DFQATT, CDR2 SNEGSKA (reference sequence). CDR3 protein: CSAGTPSGPYNEQFF. The CDR3 region has the DNA TGCAGTGCTGGAACCCCTAGCGGGCCTTACAATGAGCAGTTCTTC.

This clonotype was observed a handful of times. J is TRBJ2-2 and V is TRBV12-3 or TRBV12-4; D gene uncertain. Trimming took off 6 bases at V and 1 base at J, with 12 bases between the two ends. The CDR3 length is 15 residues. CDR3 DNA: TGTGCCAGCAGAACCAAAGACGGGAACACCGGGGAGCTGTTTTTT. This codes for CASRTKDGNTGELFF.

The CDR3 bases are TGTGCCAGCAGCTTAAGGGGACAGGGAGAATCGAACTATGGCTACACCTTC. This translates into CASSLRGQGESNYGYTF. The rearrangement joins TRBV7-2 to TRBJ1-2, with 9 nucleotides matching TRBD1. The V gene's germline CDR1 is SGHTA and CDR2 FQGNSA. The CDR3 spans 17 residues. The V segment lost 2 bases and the J segment 2 bases; nucleotides outside the gene matches: 9. Based on the CDR3 plus reference TRBV7-2 and TRBJ1-2, the full variable domain is GAGVSQSPSNKVTEKGKDVELRCDPISGHTALYWYRQSLGQGLEFLIYFQGNSAPDKSGLPSDRFSAERTGGSVSTLTIQRTQQEDSAVYLCASSLRGQGESNYGYTFGSGTRLTVV.

CDR3 protein: CSAPEQGRSGEAFF. The DNA of the CDR3 is TGCAGTGCCCCAGAACAGGGACGTTCAGGTGAAGCTTTCTTT. This chain uses TRBV20-1 with TRBJ1-1; tentative D call: TRBD1 (6 bases). Between the trimmed V and J ends, which lost 6 bases and 7 bases, there was a span of 21 bases. CDR1 is DFQATT and CDR2 is SNEGSKA in the germline V gene (reference sequence). The CDR3 is made up of 14 amino acids.

This clonotype was seen more than once but under ten times. The chain combines TRBV15 with TRBJ2-2, with D unresolved. The CDR3 consists of 12 residues. The V gene's germline CDR1 is LNHNV and CDR2 YYDKDF (reference sequence). V was trimmed by 8 bases and J by 3 bases, leaving 7 bases between them. The CDR3 region is CATYSDTGELFF. In DNA, the CDR3 is TGTGCCACCTACTCTGACACCGGGGAGCTGTTTTTT.

Ten or more counts support this clonotype. The V gene is TRBV29-1, the J gene TRBJ2-1; no definite D call. This CDR3 region has 11 residues. Trimming pared 6 bases from V and 4 bases from J, leaving 7 bases between. CDR1 SQVTM and CDR2 ANQGSEA come from the germline V gene. In nucleotides, the CDR3 is TGCAGCGTCGGAAGATACAATGAGCAGTTCTTC. Amino acid sequence: CSVGRYNEQFF.

The chain carries TRBV4-3 and TRBJ2-7; 10 nucleotides line up with TRBD1. The V and J ends lost 4 bases and 0 bases, in that order; junction bases with no gene match: 3. The CDR3 sequence is 15 residues long. Germline CDR1 reads LGHNA; CDR2 reads YSLEER. The CDR3 spells CASSRGTGDSYEQYF. DNA for the CDR3: TGCGCCAGCAGCCGGGGGACAGGGGACTCCTACGAGCAGTACTTC.

The gene calls are TRBV15 and TRBJ2-2; no definite D call. CDR1 is LNHNV and CDR2 is YYDKDF in the germline V gene (reference sequence). V lost 0 bases and J 3 bases, leaving 5 bases between the germline ends. This CDR3 region has 14 residues. This CDR3 reads CATSRDEYTGELFF. The CDR3 DNA follows: TGTGCCACCAGCAGAGATGAGTACACCGGGGAGCTGTTTTTT.

This clonotype was counted a few times. The rearrangement uses TRBV12-3 or TRBV12-4 and TRBJ2-7; 10 bases map to TRBD1. Trimming removed 0 bases from V and 4 bases from J; junction bases left unmatched: 12. This CDR3 spans 18 amino acids. DNA for the CDR3: TGTGCCAGCAGTTTAGCTGTGGTGGGACAGGGGATCGTATACGAGCAGTACTTC. Translated: CASSLAVVGQGIVYEQYF.

CDR3 protein: CASSQTGGANTGELFF. The DNA for the CDR3 is TGTGCCAGCAGCCAAACGGGCGGGGCCAACACCGGGGAGCTGTTTTTT. The J gene is TRBJ2-2, the V gene TRBV3-1; D perhaps matches TRBD2 (6 bases). V was clipped by 2 bases and J by 2 bases, with 12 bases between them. The CDR3 sequence is 16 residues long. Germline lookup yields CDR1 LGHDT and CDR2 YNNKEL (reference sequence).

This clonotype was observed a few times. The V call is TRBV9, the J call TRBJ1-2; 7 bases agree with TRBD1. The CDR3 totals 14 residues. Per the germline V gene, CDR1 is SGDLS and CDR2 is YYNGEE. V gave up 4 bases and J gave up 3 bases; unmatched junction bases: 6. The CDR3 reads CASSIDRDDYGYTF. The CDR3 region has the DNA TGTGCCAGCAGCATCGACAGGGATGACTATGGCTACACCTTC.

This rearrangement joins TRBV10-3 to TRBJ1-1; the D gene is possibly TRBD1 (6 bases). The V end was cut by 4 bases, the J end by 5 bases, with 8 bases between. Germline V gene sequence: CDR1 ENHRY, CDR2 SYGVKD. The CDR3 covers 12 residues. The CDR3 region has the DNA TGTGCCATCAGTGGTCAGGGGACTGAAGCTTTCTTT. Translated: CAISGQGTEAFF.

The gene calls are TRBV7-2 and TRBJ2-7; D is unresolved. CDR3 length: 13 amino acids. The V gene's germline CDR1 is SGHTA and CDR2 FQGNSA. Trimming removed 0 bases from V and 1 base from J, with 4 bases in between. The CDR3 nucleotides are TGTGCCAGCAGCTTAGCGCTGTCCTACGAGCAGTACTTC. Amino acids: CASSLALSYEQYF.

This sequence joins TRBV5-1 and TRBJ1-6, with TRBD1 identical over 10 bases. From germline, CDR1 is SGHRS and CDR2 YFSETQ. J gave up 7 bases and V 4 bases, and 5 bases lay outside the gene matches. The CDR3 spans 15 residues. This chain's CDR3 is CASSQGTGVNSPLHF. The CDR3 bases are TGCGCCAGCAGCCAAGGGACAGGGGTGAATTCACCCCTCCACTTT.

This clonotype turned up a few times. The chain joins TRBV5-1 to TRBJ2-3, with D possibly matching TRBD1 (5 bases). In germline, CDR1 is SGHRS, CDR2 YFSETQ. Trimming cost V 4 bases and J 6 bases, with 15 bases left between them. CDR3 length equals 14 residues. This CDR3 is CASSPGAVGDTQYF. The DNA of the CDR3 is TGCGCCAGCAGCCCTGGGGCGGTGGGGGATACGCAGTATTTT.